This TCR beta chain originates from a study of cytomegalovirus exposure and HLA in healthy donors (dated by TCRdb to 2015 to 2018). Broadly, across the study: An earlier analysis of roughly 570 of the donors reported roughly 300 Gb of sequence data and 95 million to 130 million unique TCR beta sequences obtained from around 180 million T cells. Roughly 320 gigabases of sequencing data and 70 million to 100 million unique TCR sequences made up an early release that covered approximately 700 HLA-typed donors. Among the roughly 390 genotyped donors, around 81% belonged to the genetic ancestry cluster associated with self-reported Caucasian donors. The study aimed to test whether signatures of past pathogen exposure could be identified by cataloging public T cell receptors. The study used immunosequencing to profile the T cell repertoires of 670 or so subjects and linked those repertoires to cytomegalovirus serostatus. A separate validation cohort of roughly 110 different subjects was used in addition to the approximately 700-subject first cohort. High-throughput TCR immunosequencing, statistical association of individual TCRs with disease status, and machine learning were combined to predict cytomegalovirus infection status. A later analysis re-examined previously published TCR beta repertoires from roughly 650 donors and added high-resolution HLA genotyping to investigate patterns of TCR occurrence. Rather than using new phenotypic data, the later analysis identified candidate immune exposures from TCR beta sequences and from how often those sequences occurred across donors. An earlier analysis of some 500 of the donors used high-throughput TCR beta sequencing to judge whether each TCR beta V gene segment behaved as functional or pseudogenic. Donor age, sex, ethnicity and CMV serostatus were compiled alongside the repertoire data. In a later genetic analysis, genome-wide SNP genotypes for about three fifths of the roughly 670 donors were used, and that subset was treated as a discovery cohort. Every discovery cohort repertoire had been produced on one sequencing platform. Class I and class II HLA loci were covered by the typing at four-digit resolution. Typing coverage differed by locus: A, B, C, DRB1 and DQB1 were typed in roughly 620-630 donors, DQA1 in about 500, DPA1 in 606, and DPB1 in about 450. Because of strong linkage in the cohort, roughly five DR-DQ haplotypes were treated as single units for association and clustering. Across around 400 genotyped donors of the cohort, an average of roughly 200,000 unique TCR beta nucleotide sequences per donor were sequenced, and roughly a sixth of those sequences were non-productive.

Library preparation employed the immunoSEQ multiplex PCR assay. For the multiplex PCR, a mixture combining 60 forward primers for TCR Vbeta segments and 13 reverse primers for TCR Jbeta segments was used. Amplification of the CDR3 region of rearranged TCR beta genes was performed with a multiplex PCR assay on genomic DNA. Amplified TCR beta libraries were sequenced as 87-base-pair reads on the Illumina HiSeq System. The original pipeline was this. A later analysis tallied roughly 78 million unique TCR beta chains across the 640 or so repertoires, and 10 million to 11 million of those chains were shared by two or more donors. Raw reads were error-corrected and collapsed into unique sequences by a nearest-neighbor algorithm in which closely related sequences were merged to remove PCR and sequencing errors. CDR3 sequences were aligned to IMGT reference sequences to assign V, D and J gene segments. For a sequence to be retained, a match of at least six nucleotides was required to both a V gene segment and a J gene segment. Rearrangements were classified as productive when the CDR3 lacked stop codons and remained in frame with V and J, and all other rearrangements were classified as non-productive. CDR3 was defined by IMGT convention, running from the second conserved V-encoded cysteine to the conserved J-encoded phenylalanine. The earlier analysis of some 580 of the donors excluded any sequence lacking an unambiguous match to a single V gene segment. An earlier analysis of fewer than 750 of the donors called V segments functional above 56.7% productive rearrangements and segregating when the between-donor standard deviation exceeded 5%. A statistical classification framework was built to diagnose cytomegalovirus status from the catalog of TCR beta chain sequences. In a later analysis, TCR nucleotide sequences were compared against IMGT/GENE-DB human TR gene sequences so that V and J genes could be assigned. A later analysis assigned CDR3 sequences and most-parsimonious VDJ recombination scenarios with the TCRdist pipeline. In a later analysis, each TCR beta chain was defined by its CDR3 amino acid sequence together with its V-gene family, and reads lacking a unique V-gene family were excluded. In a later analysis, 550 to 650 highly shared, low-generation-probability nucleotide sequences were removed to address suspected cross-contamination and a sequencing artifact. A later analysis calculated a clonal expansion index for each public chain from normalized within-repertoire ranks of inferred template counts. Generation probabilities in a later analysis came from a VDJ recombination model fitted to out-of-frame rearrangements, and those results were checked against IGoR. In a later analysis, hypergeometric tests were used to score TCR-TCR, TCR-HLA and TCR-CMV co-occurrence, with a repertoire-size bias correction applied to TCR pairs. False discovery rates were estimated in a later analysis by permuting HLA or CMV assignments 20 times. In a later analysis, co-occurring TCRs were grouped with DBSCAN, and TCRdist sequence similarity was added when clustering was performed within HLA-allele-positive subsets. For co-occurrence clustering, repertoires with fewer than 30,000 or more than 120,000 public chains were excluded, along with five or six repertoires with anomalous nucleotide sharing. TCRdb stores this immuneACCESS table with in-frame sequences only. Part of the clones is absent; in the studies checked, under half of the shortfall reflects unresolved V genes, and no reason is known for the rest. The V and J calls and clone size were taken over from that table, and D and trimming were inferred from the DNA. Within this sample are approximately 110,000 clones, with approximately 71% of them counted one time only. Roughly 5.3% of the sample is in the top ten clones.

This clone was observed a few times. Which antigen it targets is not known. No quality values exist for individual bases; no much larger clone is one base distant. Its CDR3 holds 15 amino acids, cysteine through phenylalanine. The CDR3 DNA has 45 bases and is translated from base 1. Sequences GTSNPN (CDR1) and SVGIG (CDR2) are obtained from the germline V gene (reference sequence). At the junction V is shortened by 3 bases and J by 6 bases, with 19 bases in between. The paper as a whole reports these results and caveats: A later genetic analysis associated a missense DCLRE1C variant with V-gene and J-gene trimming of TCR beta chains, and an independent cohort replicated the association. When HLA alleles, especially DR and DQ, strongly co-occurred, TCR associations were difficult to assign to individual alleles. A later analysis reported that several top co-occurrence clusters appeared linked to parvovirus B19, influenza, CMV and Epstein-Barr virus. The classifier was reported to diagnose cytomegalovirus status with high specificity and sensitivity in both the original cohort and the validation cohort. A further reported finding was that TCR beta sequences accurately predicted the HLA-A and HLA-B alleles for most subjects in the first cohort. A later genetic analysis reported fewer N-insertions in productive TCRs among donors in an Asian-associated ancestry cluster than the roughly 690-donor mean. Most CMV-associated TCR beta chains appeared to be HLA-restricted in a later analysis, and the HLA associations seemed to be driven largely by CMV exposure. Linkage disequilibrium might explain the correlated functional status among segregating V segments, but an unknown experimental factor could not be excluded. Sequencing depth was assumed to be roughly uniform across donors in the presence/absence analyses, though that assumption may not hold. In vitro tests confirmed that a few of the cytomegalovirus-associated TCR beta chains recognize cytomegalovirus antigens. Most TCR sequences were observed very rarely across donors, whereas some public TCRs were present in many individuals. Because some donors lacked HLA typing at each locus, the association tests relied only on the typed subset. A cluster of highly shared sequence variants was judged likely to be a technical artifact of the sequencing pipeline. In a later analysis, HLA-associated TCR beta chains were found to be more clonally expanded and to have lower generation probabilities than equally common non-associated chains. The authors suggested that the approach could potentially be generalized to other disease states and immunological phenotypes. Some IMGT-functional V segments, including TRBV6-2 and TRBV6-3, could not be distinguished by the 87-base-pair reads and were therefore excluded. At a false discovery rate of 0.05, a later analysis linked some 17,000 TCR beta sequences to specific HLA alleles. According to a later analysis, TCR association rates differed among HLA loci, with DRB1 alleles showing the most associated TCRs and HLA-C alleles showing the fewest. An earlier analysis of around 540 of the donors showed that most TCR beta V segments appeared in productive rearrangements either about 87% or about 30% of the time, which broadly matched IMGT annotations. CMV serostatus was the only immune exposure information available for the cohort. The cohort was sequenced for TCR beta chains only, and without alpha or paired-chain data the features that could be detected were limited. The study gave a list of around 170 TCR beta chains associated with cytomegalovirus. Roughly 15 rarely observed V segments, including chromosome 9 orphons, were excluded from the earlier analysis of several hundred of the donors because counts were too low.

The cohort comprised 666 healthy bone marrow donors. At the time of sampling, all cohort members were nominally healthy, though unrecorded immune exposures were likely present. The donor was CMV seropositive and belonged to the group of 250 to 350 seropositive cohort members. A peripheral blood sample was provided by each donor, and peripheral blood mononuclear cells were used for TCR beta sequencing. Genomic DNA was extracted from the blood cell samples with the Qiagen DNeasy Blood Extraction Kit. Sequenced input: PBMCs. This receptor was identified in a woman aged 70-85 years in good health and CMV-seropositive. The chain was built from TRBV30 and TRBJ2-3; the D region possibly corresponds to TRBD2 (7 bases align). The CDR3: CAWRERGGRRDTQYF. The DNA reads TGTGCCTGGAGAGAAAGGGGGGGCCGCCGGGATACGCAGTATTTT.